This T cell receptor beta chain is drawn from a study of T-cell memory formation after mild COVID-19. TCRalpha and TCRbeta libraries used 5'RACE with constant-segment primers and UMIs. TCRdb fed the 5' RACE reads into MiXCR, producing one record per CDR3 protein. The table has approximately 150,000 distinct CDR3 sequences, around 15% seen once. This clonotype was recorded a few times. Its antigen is currently unknown. General study results and limits: Whether day 37 second-wave clones are SARS-CoV-2-specific was not confirmed.

Germline V gene lookup returns CDR1 SGHTA and CDR2 FQGTGA. V lost 2 bases to trimming and J lost 1 base, with 11 bases between them. The length of the CDR3 is 15 residues. The TCR sequence derives from an adult woman who had mild COVID-19 (a few samples of this study predate the infection). Cell type and time point are not known. The chain links TRBV7-3 to TRBJ1-1; tentative D call: TRBD1 (5 bases). Sequencing input: PBMCs or a T cell subset sorted from them (not recorded which). CDR3 DNA sequence: TGTGCCAGCAGCTTACAGGGAGGAGGGAACACTGAAGCTTTCTTT. Encoded protein: CASSLQGGGNTEAFF.